This TCR beta chain was retrieved from a study of T cell responses to AZD1222 COVID-19 vaccine. Method: immunoSEQ multiplex PCR; TCRdb's copy keeps in-frame clones and lacks some. The sample contains approximately 120,000 clones, 85% to 90% of which appear only once. This clone is a singleton in its sample. The antigen is not known. General observations from the study: Repertoire sampling occurred only after the peak T cell response.

Trimming stripped 2 bases from V and 6 bases from J, with 15 bases between. CDR1 and CDR2 (germline): ENHRY, SYGVKD. The CDR3 is 15 amino acids. This specimen consisted of peripheral blood, obtained 28 days after the second AZD1222 dose. This receptor was taken from an adult who received the AZD1222 COVID-19 vaccine. The V and J genes are TRBV10-3 and TRBJ2-3; either TRBD1 or TRBD2 may supply D (6 bases each). CDR3 region: CAISERGTLVDTQYF. Here the CDR3 DNA reads TGTGCCATCAGTGAGAGGGGGACTCTGGTGGATACGCAGTATTTT.